The next 32 T cell receptor beta chains were all read from a single sample in a study of T cells after yellow fever vaccination. Using its own MiXCR run on the 5' RACE reads, TCRdb lists one record per CDR3 protein. The profile shows around 310,000 distinct CDR3 sequences, around 4.3% of them singletons. This specimen consisted of PBMCs, obtained 15 days after the yellow fever booster vaccination. The receptors were gathered from a young man who received the YFV17D yellow fever vaccine.

The chain joins TRBV6-2 or TRBV6-3 to TRBJ2-7; 9 positions agree with TRBD2. This CDR3 comprises 14 residues. The germline V gene encodes CDR1 MNHEY and CDR2 SVGEGT. V dropped 5 bases and J dropped 1; count of bases not matched to a gene: 3. CDR3 nucleotide sequence: TGTGCCAGCAGTAAACTAGCGGGTTCCTACGAGCAGTACGTC. Amino acid sequence: CASSKLAGSYEQYV.

This clonotype was detected ten times or more. In DNA, the CDR3 is TGTGCCAGCGGTCAGGGACTAGGTTCATCAGATACGCAGTATTTT. This sequence encodes CASGQGLGSSDTQYF. The chain is built from TRBV7-9 and TRBJ2-3; 8 bases are a match to TRBD2. V shed 8 bases, J shed 4 bases, and the junction held 11 bases outside the gene matches. The CDR3 has 15 residues. Germline V CDR1 and CDR2: SEHNR, FQNEAQ (reference sequence).

This clonotype was counted a few times. J is TRBJ2-1 and V is TRBV12-3 or TRBV12-4; 14 nucleotides match TRBD2. This CDR3 contains 18 residues. V lost 6 bases and J lost 0; bases outside the gene matches: 7. The DNA for the CDR3 is TGTGCCAGCAGCGGACTAGCGGGGGGCGTGAGCTCCTACAATGAGCAGTTCTTC. It translates to CASSGLAGGVSSYNEQFF.

The rearrangement uses TRBV4-1 and TRBJ1-5; a weak D match, TRBD1 (5 bases). CDR3 length: 16 residues. Trimming removed 3 bases from V and 5 bases from J, with 17 bases in between. In germline, CDR1 is MGHRA, CDR2 YSYEKL. CDR3 region: CASSHPPQWGDQPQHF. The CDR3 nucleotides are TGCGCCAGCAGCCACCCCCCTCAGTGGGGGGATCAGCCCCAGCATTTT.

This clonotype has at least ten counts. The V gene is TRBV20-1, the J gene TRBJ1-1; D is unclear. CDR3 length: 14 amino acids. Germline assignment: CDR1 DFQATT and CDR2 SNEGSKA (reference sequence). V lost 7 bases to trimming and J lost 1 base, with 16 bases between them. CDR3 residues: CSVLSAGTNTEAFF. The CDR3 nucleotides read TGCAGTGTCCTAAGTGCGGGTACGAACACTGAAGCTTTCTTT.

This clonotype was seen a handful of times. The CDR3 nucleotides read TGTGCCAGCAGCTTAAAGTCGGGGGGGTGGCACACTGAAGCTTTCTTT. It translates to CASSLKSGGWHTEAFF. This chain links TRBV7-8 with TRBJ1-1, with a tentative D call TRBD1 (5 bases). The CDR3 covers 16 residues. Germline assignment: CDR1 SGHVS and CDR2 FQNEAQ. V lost 2 bases, J lost 3 bases, and 16 bases lay in between.

This clonotype has at least ten counts. The chain uses TRBV4-3 and TRBJ2-7; 8 bases align to TRBD2. Germline V gene sequence: CDR1 LGHNA, CDR2 YSLEER. The V gene end was trimmed by 0 bases and the J gene end by 2 bases; junction bases not matched to a gene: 3. The CDR3 covers 15 residues. The CDR3 bases are TGCGCCAGCAGCCAAGATTCCGGGAGGGCCTACGAGCAGTACTTC. Its protein product is CASSQDSGRAYEQYF.

This clonotype was recorded many times. The chain uses TRBV5-1 and TRBJ1-2, with D unresolved. CDR3 length: 16 residues. Looked up from germline, CDR1 is SGHRS and CDR2 is YFSETQ. The germline V and J ends were trimmed by 4 bases and 4 bases, with 20 bases remaining between them. For the CDR3, the DNA is TGCGCCAGCAGCCCCCGAGGAGGCCCGGTTGGCTATGGCTACACCTTC. It translates to CASSPRGGPVGYGYTF. Full variable domain (rest looked up from reference TRBV5-1 and TRBJ1-2): KAGVTQTPRYLIKTRGQQVTLSCSPISGHRSVSWYQQTPGQGLQFLFEYFSETQRNKGNFPGRFSGRQFSNSRSEMNVSTLELGDSALYLCASSPRGGPVGYGYTFGSGTRLTVV.

The genes are TRBV19 and TRBJ2-2; no definite D call. Trimming took 4 bases from V and 6 from J, leaving 6 bases between them. This CDR3 comprises 12 residues. In germline, CDR1 is LNHDA, CDR2 SQIVND (reference sequence). CDR3 residues: CASSTHPGELFF. The CDR3 coding sequence is TGTGCCAGTAGTACCCATCCCGGGGAGCTGTTTTTT.

This clonotype has a count of ten or more. The J gene is TRBJ1-6, the V gene TRBV29-1; no clear D gene. The CDR3 contains 13 residues. The germline V gene has CDR1 SQVTM and CDR2 ANQGSEA. Deletions cut 0 bases from V and 10 bases from J, with 10 bases between. CDR3 residues: CSVEEEPGSPLHF. The CDR3 DNA sequence: TGCAGCGTTGAAGAGGAGCCTGGGTCACCCCTCCACTTT.

A single count supports this clonotype. The genes are TRBV6-4 and TRBJ1-6, with TRBD1 as a possible D gene (6 bases). CDR3 size: 15 residues. V lost 2 bases and J 7 bases, leaving 12 bases between the germline ends. Germline V gene lookup returns CDR1 MRHNA and CDR2 SNTAGT. The CDR3 region is CASSDRGGVNSPLHF. CDR3 coding DNA: TGTGCCAGCAGTGACAGGGGGGGCGTGAATTCACCCCTCCACTTT.

The chain is built from TRBV28 and TRBJ1-2; D uncertain. Germline V CDR1 and CDR2: MDHEN, SYDVKM. The ends were cut back, 3 bases at V and 5 bases at J, with 13 bases in the middle. CDR3 length equals 14 residues. The CDR3 loop is CASSFPTPTYGYTF. The CDR3 DNA follows: TGTGCCAGCAGTTTTCCCACCCCCACTTATGGCTACACCTTC.

In nucleotides, the CDR3 is TGTGCCAGCAGCTTTACAGTCAATGAGCAGTTCTTC. Protein sequence: CASSFTVNEQFF. The chain employs TRBV7-3 and TRBJ2-1; no clear D. Germline CDR1 and CDR2: SGHTA and FQGTGA. Trimming stripped 3 bases from V and 6 bases from J, with 6 bases between. The CDR3 sequence is 12 residues long.

This clonotype showed up many times. The J gene is TRBJ1-5, the V gene TRBV15; D is unresolved. Per the germline V gene, CDR1 is LNHNV and CDR2 is YYDKDF (reference sequence). The ends were cut back, 2 bases at V and 4 bases at J, with 9 bases in the middle. This CDR3 has 14 residues. The CDR3 loop is CATSRYPENQPQHF. DNA of the CDR3: TGTGCCACCAGCAGATATCCGGAGAATCAGCCCCAGCATTTT. Supplemented by reference TRBV15 and TRBJ1-5, the full variable domain reads DAMVIQNPRYQVTQFGKPVTLSCSQTLNHNVMYWYQQKSSQAPKLLFHYYDKDFNNEADTPDNFQSRRPNTSFCFLDIRSPGLGDTAMYLCATSRYPENQPQHFGDGTRLSIL.

This clonotype was counted only a few times. V usage is TRBV2 and J usage is TRBJ2-1; D may correspond to TRBD1 or TRBD2 (6 bases each). Germline CDR1 is SNHLY and CDR2 is FYNNEI. V shed 7 bases and J shed 7 bases, with 26 bases lying between them. This CDR3 spans 17 amino acids. The CDR3 bases are TGTGCCAGCAAAACTCTGCAGGGGACCGGCGGGAAGAATGAGCAGTTCTTC. This encodes CASKTLQGTGGKNEQFF.

The V call is TRBV7-2, the J call TRBJ1-2; tentatively, D is TRBD1 (5 bases). Trimming took off 7 bases at V and 8 bases at J, with 17 bases between the two ends. CDR1 and CDR2 from the germline V gene are SGHTA and FQGNSA. This CDR3 has 13 residues. CDR3 nucleotide sequence: TGTGCCAGCATCTCCGGGACGGCCTTGGGCTACACCTTC. It translates to CASISGTALGYTF. Drawing the rest from reference TRBV7-2 and TRBJ1-2, the complete variable domain is GAGVSQSPSNKVTEKGKDVELRCDPISGHTALYWYRQSLGQGLEFLIYFQGNSAPDKSGLPSDRFSAERTGGSVSTLTIQRTQQEDSAVYLCASISGTALGYTFGSGTRLTVV.

This chain uses TRBV3-1 with TRBJ1-5; D not certain. This CDR3 spans 15 amino acids. Trimming removed 5 bases from V and 1 base from J, with 12 bases in between. CDR1 LGHDT and CDR2 YNNKEL come from the germline V gene (reference sequence). The DNA of the CDR3 is TGTGCCAGCAGCGGAGGCTCGGGGAGCAATCAGCCCCAGCATTTT. Translating it yields CASSGGSGSNQPQHF.

The chain uses TRBV24-1 and TRBJ2-3; 12 bases fit TRBD2. The CDR3 consists of 14 residues. V dropped 5 bases and J dropped 6; count of bases not matched to a gene: 2. The V gene's germline CDR1 is KGHDR and CDR2 SFDVKD. Written as DNA, the CDR3 is TGTGCCACCAGTGGAGGACTAGCGGGGGATACGCAGTATTTT. It encodes CATSGGLAGDTQYF.

Many counts were recorded for this clonotype. The genes are TRBV9 and TRBJ2-3; D gene ambiguous. Germline values: CDR1 SGDLS, CDR2 YYNGEE. V was trimmed by 0 bases and J by 7 bases, leaving 9 bases between them. This CDR3 is built from 13 residues. Here the CDR3 DNA reads TGTGCCAGCAGCGTAGCTTCCTCAAATACGCAGTATTTT. Its protein product is CASSVASSNTQYF.

The sample holds many counts of this clonotype. This chain joins TRBV27 and TRBJ1-6; the D is unclear. CDR1 is MNHEY, CDR2 SMNVEV, per germline (reference sequence). V was shortened by 4 bases and J by 14 bases, with 12 bases between the two germline ends. This CDR3 comprises 12 residues. CDR3 nucleotides: TGTGCCAGCAGTTCCCAGGACTTAGCCCTCCACTTT. As protein: CASSSQDLALHF.

This clonotype was counted many times. J is TRBJ2-5 and V is TRBV7-2; D may be TRBD1 or TRBD2 (6 bases each). The CDR3 has 14 residues. Trimming took 1 base from V and 1 from J, leaving 7 bases between them. Germline lookup yields CDR1 SGHTA and CDR2 FQGNSA. The CDR3 region is CASSLGGAQETQYF. Written as DNA, the CDR3 is TGTGCCAGCAGCTTAGGGGGGGCCCAAGAGACCCAGTACTTC.

This clonotype occurred many times. V is TRBV15 and J is TRBJ1-1; D ambiguous. The CDR3 sequence is 19 residues long. CDR1 and CDR2 from the germline V gene are LNHNV and YYDKDF (reference sequence). Trimming stripped 3 bases from V and 0 bases from J, with 23 bases between. The CDR3 sequence: CATSSSSDLRLALNTEAFF. CDR3 DNA sequence: TGTGCCACCAGCAGTTCTTCCGATCTCCGATTAGCCTTGAACACTGAAGCTTTCTTT.

This clonotype was counted only a few times. The chain recombines TRBV6-1 with TRBJ1-1, with D perhaps TRBD1 (6 bases). Trimming removed 10 bases at V and 4 bases at J, with 16 bases between. The CDR3 totals 13 residues. Per germline, CDR1 MNHNS and CDR2 SASEGT. CDR3 bases: TGTGCCACTACGACAGGATGGGGCACTGAAGCTTTCTTT. It codes for CATTTGWGTEAFF.

In its sample, this clonotype was seen a few times. The chain couples TRBV4-1 to TRBJ2-1; D remains unclear. Germline CDR1 is MGHRA and CDR2 is YSYEKL. The V end lost 0 bases, the J end lost 9 bases, and 18 bases lay between the germline ends. The CDR3 consists of 16 residues. The CDR3 sequence: CASSQEGSPPIREQFF. For the CDR3, the DNA is TGCGCCAGCAGCCAAGAGGGCTCACCGCCCATTCGTGAGCAGTTCTTC.

This clonotype was detected only once. The chain links TRBV12-3 or TRBV12-4 to TRBJ2-3; D is unresolved. V shed 6 bases and J shed 2 bases, with 9 bases lying between them. The CDR3 runs 13 residues. The CDR3 loop reads CASSDMATDTQYF. The DNA of the CDR3 is TGTGCCAGCAGCGACATGGCCACAGATACGCAGTATTTT.

This clonotype was recorded many times. The J gene is TRBJ1-1, the V gene TRBV7-2, with a weak D call TRBD1 (5 bases). CDR1 is SGHTA and CDR2 is FQGNSA in the germline V gene. This CDR3 has 13 residues. Trimming shortened V by 3 bases and J by 4 bases, and 9 bases separated the two germline ends. CDR3 DNA sequence: TGTGCCAGCAGCTTCGCAGGGACCACTGAAGCTTTCTTT. Protein product: CASSFAGTTEAFF.

This rearrangement joins TRBV6-5 to TRBJ2-5; maybe TRBD2 (6 bases). V gave up 2 bases and J gave up 2 bases, with 6 bases separating them. This CDR3 is built from 13 residues. Germline V CDR1 and CDR2: MNHEY, SVGAGI. CDR3 sequence reads: CASSYGLQETQYF. CDR3 DNA: TGTGCCAGCAGTTACGGACTACAAGAGACCCAGTACTTC.

This clonotype has just a few counts. The chain links TRBV4-3 to TRBJ1-2; 9 bases are a match to TRBD1. The CDR3 covers 14 residues. The V and J ends lost 4 bases and 4 bases, in that order; junction bases with no gene match: 4. Germline V gene sequence: CDR1 LGHNA, CDR2 YSLEER. The CDR3 DNA sequence: TGCGCCAGCAGCCGGGCGGACAGGGGCTATGGCTACACCTTC. Translation gives CASSRADRGYGYTF.

This chain links TRBV12-3 or TRBV12-4 with TRBJ2-2; a weak D match, TRBD1 (6 bases). The V and J ends lost 6 bases and 5 bases respectively, with 16 bases between them. This CDR3 is built from 15 residues. CDR3 residues: CASSFGQSLTGELFF. For the CDR3, the DNA is TGTGCCAGCAGCTTCGGACAGAGTCTAACCGGGGAGCTGTTTTTT.

This clonotype was counted many times. The gene calls are TRBV9 and TRBJ2-7; D remains unclear. V dropped 0 bases and J dropped 3 bases, with 10 bases sitting between them. The CDR3 runs 14 residues. CDR1 is SGDLS and CDR2 is YYNGEE in the germline V gene. CDR3 bases: TGTGCCAGCAGCGTAGCCGGTCGAGACTACGAGCAGTACTTC. It codes for CASSVAGRDYEQYF.

This clonotype was seen many times. The rearrangement uses TRBV5-6 and TRBJ1-2; D gene uncertain. This CDR3 is 14 amino acids long. V lost 1 base, J lost 0 bases, and 7 bases lay in between. In germline, CDR1 is SGHDT, CDR2 YYEEEE. The CDR3 region is CASSLYGANYGYTF. For the CDR3, the DNA is TGTGCCAGCAGCTTGTACGGGGCTAACTATGGCTACACCTTC.

This clonotype turned up a few times. The rearrangement joins TRBV12-5 to TRBJ2-1; tentative D call: TRBD2 (6 bases). The ends were cut back, 9 bases at V and 7 bases at J, with 13 bases in the middle. CDR1 and CDR2 (germline): LGHNT, FRNRAP. This CDR3 has 12 residues. The CDR3 loop reads CASGRAGNEQFF. As DNA, the CDR3 is TGTGCTAGCGGCAGGGCGGGGAATGAGCAGTTCTTC.